The next 21 T cell receptor beta chains were all read from a single sample in a study of cytomegalovirus exposure and HLA in healthy donors. The PCR employed 60 Vbeta primers together with 13 Jbeta primers. Sequencing used immunoSEQ multiplex PCR; TCRdb keeps in-frame clones, though not all of them. Among 150,000 to 200,000 clones listed, approximately 84% were seen once. Sample: PBMCs. The receptor source for this set is a male donor in good health and CMV-seropositive.

The V call is TRBV11-3, the J call TRBJ1-1, with D possibly matching TRBD1 (6 bases). The CDR3 is made up of 14 amino acids. Germline V lookup: CDR1 SGHNT, CDR2 YENEEA. V was pared by 5 bases and J by 3 bases, with 13 bases between. The CDR3 DNA reads as TGTGCCAGCAGCCCGGGACACCCAGACACTGAAGCTTTCTTT. This encodes CASSPGHPDTEAFF.

The rearrangement joins TRBV5-1 to TRBJ1-2; D is unclear. CDR1 and CDR2 (germline): SGHRS, YFSETQ. V dropped 2 bases and J dropped 2 bases, with 10 bases sitting between them. The CDR3 is made up of 14 amino acids. The CDR3 region has the DNA TGCGCCAGCAGCTTCGGGGATGCGAACTATGGCTACACCTTC. Translated, it gives CASSFGDANYGYTF.

The chain links TRBV11-1 to TRBJ1-2; D remains unclear. CDR1 SGHAT and CDR2 FQDESV come from the germline V gene (reference sequence). Trimming left V 5 bases short and J 3 bases short, with 10 bases between. The CDR3 covers 13 residues. The CDR3 DNA reads as TGTGCCAGCAGCCGAGGGATGGACTATGGCTACACCTTC. Translation: CASSRGMDYGYTF.

The chain employs TRBV19 and TRBJ2-7; 12 bases map to TRBD1. The V gene end was trimmed by 8 bases and the J gene end by 6 bases; junction bases not matched to a gene: 8. The germline gives CDR1 LNHDA, CDR2 SQIVND (reference sequence). This CDR3 comprises 14 residues. CDR3 amino acids: CASSPGQGAFEQYF. The CDR3 DNA is TGTGCCAGTTCACCGGGACAGGGGGCTTTCGAGCAGTACTTC.

This chain joins TRBV28 and TRBJ1-6; D may be TRBD1 (5 bases). Germline V gene data show CDR1 as MDHEN and CDR2 as SYDVKM. V lost 6 bases and J 10 bases, leaving 16 bases between the germline ends. The CDR3 contains 14 residues. The CDR3: CASSLGGRGSPLHF. DNA of the CDR3: TGTGCCAGCAGCCTCGGGGGAAGGGGATCACCCCTCCACTTT.

The chain employs TRBV11-2 and TRBJ1-4; D is uncertain. Germline CDR1 SGHAT, CDR2 FQNNGV. V was clipped by 5 bases and J by 0 bases, with 7 bases between them. This CDR3 contains 14 residues. CDR3 sequence reads: CASSPVPTNEKLFF. As DNA, the CDR3 is TGTGCCAGCAGCCCGGTTCCAACTAATGAAAAACTGTTTTTT.

This clone was seen a handful of times. This chain connects TRBV6-6 to TRBJ1-5; no clear D. Germline CDR1 and CDR2: MNHNY and SVGAGI (reference sequence). The CDR3 spans 15 residues. The germline V and J ends were trimmed by 5 bases and 0 bases, with 11 bases remaining between them. The CDR3 protein is CASSPSRVSNQPQHF. DNA of the CDR3: TGTGCCAGCAGTCCCTCTCGAGTTAGCAATCAGCCCCAGCATTTT.

The chain uses TRBV9 and TRBJ1-2; the match to TRBD1 covers 7 bases. CDR3 length equals 14 residues. Germline V gives CDR1 SGDLS, CDR2 YYNGEE. Trimming at V came to 4 bases and at J to 6 bases, leaving 9 bases not matched to a gene. CDR3 nucleotide sequence: TGTGCCAGCAGCCTCCGCCTCGGGACAGATGGCTACACCTTC. The encoded protein is CASSLRLGTDGYTF.

This chain links TRBV5-8 with TRBJ1-5, with 9 nucleotides matching TRBD1. CDR3 length equals 15 residues. With 1 base clipped from V and 4 bases from J, the junction kept 3 bases outside the gene matches. Looked up from germline, CDR1 is SGHTS and CDR2 is YDEGEE. In DNA, the CDR3 is TGTGCCAGCAGCTTGCGACAGGGGGGAAATCAGCCCCAGCATTTT. Residues: CASSLRQGGNQPQHF.

The chain has TRBV5-1 and TRBJ2-3; D might be TRBD2 (5 bases). The germline V gene has CDR1 SGHRS and CDR2 YFSETQ. The CDR3 consists of 15 residues. CDR3 in amino acids: CASEMDGISTDTQYF. The CDR3 DNA is TGCGCAAGCGAGATGGACGGGATTAGCACAGATACGCAGTATTTT.

This clone was recorded only once. V usage is TRBV29-1 and J usage is TRBJ2-3; TRBD2 matches 10 bases. The junction had 5 bases not matched to a gene; V was cut back by 6 bases and J by 2 bases. The CDR3 is made up of 14 amino acids. CDR1 and CDR2 from the germline V gene are SQVTM and ANQGSEA. Written as DNA, the CDR3 is TGCAGCGTAGGAGCGGGGGGGTTCACAGATACGCAGTATTTT. The encoded protein is CSVGAGGFTDTQYF.

The sample holds a few counts of this clone. This sequence joins TRBV7-2 and TRBJ2-2, with a tentative D call TRBD1 (6 bases). V was clipped by 5 bases and J by 0 bases, with 13 bases between them. Looked up from germline, CDR1 is SGHTA and CDR2 is FQGNSA. This CDR3 region has 16 residues. In nucleotides, the CDR3 is TGTGCCAGCAGCCCCCCGAGGGGGACGAACACCGGGGAGCTGTTTTTT. Its protein product is CASSPPRGTNTGELFF.

The V and J genes are TRBV4-2 and TRBJ1-1; tentative D call: TRBD1 (5 bases). Germline V gene sequence: CDR1 LGHNA, CDR2 YNFKEQ. Trimming pared 0 bases from V and 0 bases from J, leaving 11 bases between. The CDR3 contains 16 residues. The CDR3 protein is CASSQERGGMNTEAFF. The CDR3 DNA reads TGTGCCAGCAGCCAAGAGAGGGGCGGGATGAACACTGAAGCTTTCTTT.

The chain joins TRBV5-4 to TRBJ1-4; TRBD1 might be the D (6 bases). Germline loops: CDR1 SGHNT, CDR2 YYREEE (reference sequence). Trimming removed 1 base at V and 8 bases at J, with 12 bases between. The CDR3 runs 14 residues. CDR3 region: CASSLRAGDEKLFF. CDR3 coding DNA: TGTGCCAGCAGCTTGAGGGCAGGGGACGAAAAACTGTTTTTT.

The CDR3 coding sequence is TGTGCCAGCTCGACAGAGATTTACAATGAGCAGTTCTTC. This translates into CASSTEIYNEQFF. The V call is TRBV18, the J call TRBJ2-1; D perhaps matches TRBD1 (5 bases). CDR1 is KGHSH, CDR2 LQKENI, per germline. The CDR3 loop spans 13 amino acids. The V gene lost 6 bases and the J gene lost 4 bases, with 10 bases spanning the gap.

Written as DNA, the CDR3 is TGTGCCAGCAGTCGGATGGGGGGAGGCAATCAGCCCCAGCATTTT. This codes for CASSRMGGGNQPQHF. The J gene is TRBJ1-5, the V gene TRBV6-5; D perhaps matches TRBD1 (5 bases). This CDR3 region has 15 residues. The germline V gene encodes CDR1 MNHEY and CDR2 SVGAGI. V was shortened by 5 bases and J by 2 bases, with 13 bases between the two germline ends.

This rearrangement joins TRBV29-1 to TRBJ2-2; no clear D gene. The V end was cut by 2 bases, the J end by 4 bases, with 14 bases between. The germline gives CDR1 SQVTM, CDR2 ANQGSEA. CDR3 length: 15 amino acids. The CDR3 bases are TGCAGCGTTGAATCGGGTGAAACGTCCACCGGGGAGCTGTTTTTT. It translates to CSVESGETSTGELFF.

This clone was seen more than once but under ten times. The rearrangement uses TRBV7-8 and TRBJ2-7, with 10 bases identical to TRBD2. The V gene end was trimmed by 2 bases and the J gene end by 1 base; junction bases not matched to a gene: 14. This CDR3 comprises 19 residues. CDR1 is SGHVS, CDR2 FQNEAQ, per germline. CDR3 in amino acids: CASSLNNPTSGLRSYEQYF. For the CDR3, the DNA is TGTGCCAGCAGCTTAAATAACCCGACTAGCGGGCTCCGTTCCTACGAGCAGTACTTC.

The gene calls are TRBV25-1 and TRBJ2-7; D might be TRBD1 (5 bases). Germline V gives CDR1 MGHDK, CDR2 SYGVNS. V was cut by 6 bases and J by 11 bases, with 23 bases left in between. The CDR3 has 14 residues. The CDR3 DNA is TGTGCCAGCAGCCCGAATCCAAAAGGTGCAGGGAAGTACTTC. This gives the protein CASSPNPKGAGKYF.

The chain uses TRBV7-9 and TRBJ1-2; D unclear. CDR1 is SEHNR and CDR2 is FQNEAQ in the germline V gene (reference sequence). Deletions cut 4 bases from V and 2 bases from J, with 8 bases between. The CDR3 totals 13 residues. The CDR3 sequence is CASSYDGNYGYTF. CDR3 DNA sequence: TGTGCCAGCAGCTATGACGGGAACTATGGCTACACCTTC.

The chain joins TRBV28 to TRBJ2-7, with 7 bases identical to TRBD1. Germline trimming cut 8 bases from V and 0 bases from J; bases unmatched to any gene: 7. CDR3 length: 14 amino acids. In germline, CDR1 is MDHEN, CDR2 SYDVKM. This CDR3 is CASRSGQSSYEQYF. The CDR3 DNA is TGTGCCAGCCGATCGGGACAGAGCTCCTACGAGCAGTACTTC.